The 3 T cell receptor beta chains below come from one sample, sequenced in a study of blood T cell repertoires in COVID-19. This table comes from immunoSEQ multiplex PCR, and its TCRdb copy is limited to in-frame clones, with some not included. The data contain more than 95,000 clones, approximately 90% of them singletons. The sequenced material came from peripheral blood. These receptors all stem from a human donor in a cohort sampled during active COVID-19.

J is TRBJ1-1 and V is TRBV21-1; the table's TRBD1 call for D was not verified on the DNA. TRBV21-1 is shown as a pseudogene. The CDR3 sequence is 15 residues long. The CDR3 DNA is TGTGCCAGCAGCAAAGTAGGGACAGTTACCACTGAAGCTTTCTTT. It is translated as CASSKVGTVTTEAFF.

The J gene is TRBJ1-6, the V gene TRBV2; D remains unclear. The length of the CDR3 is 12 residues. V was cut by 4 bases and J by 7 bases, with 5 bases left in between. In germline, CDR1 is SNHLY, CDR2 FYNNEI. The chain's CDR3 is CASSVTNSPLHF. Here the CDR3 DNA reads TGTGCCAGCAGTGTGACAAATTCACCCCTCCACTTT.

The V gene is TRBV19, the J gene TRBJ1-4; D call uncertain. Trimming stripped 5 bases from V and 7 bases from J, with 17 bases between. From germline, CDR1 is LNHDA and CDR2 SQIVND (reference sequence). The CDR3 is 15 residues long. This chain's CDR3 is CASSSVPAGGEKLFF. The CDR3 nucleotides are TGTGCCAGTAGTTCTGTCCCGGCGGGAGGTGAAAAACTGTTTTTT.